This is a list of T cell receptor beta chains from one sample in a study. Here immunoSEQ multiplex PCR was the method, and the copy in TCRdb shows in-frame clones only, minus some. The sample records approximately 50,000 clones, over 90% being singletons. Source material: PBMCs. Every receptor here comes from a middle-aged man with rheumatoid arthritis. Each CDR3 is given with its conserved first and last residue. D genes are given only for firm matches. Where a row states a size, it is once, few, many or the class of an expanded clone; other rows omit it.

J	D	V	size	CDR3	DNA
TRBJ2-1	TRBD1	TRBV18	-	CASSLVWTGGSNEQFF	TGTGCCAGCTCACTGGTTTGGACAGGGGGGTCCAATGAGCAGTTCTTC
TRBJ2-1	TRBD2	TRBV4-2	-	CASSQVLTGGSYNEQFF	TGTGCCAGCAGCCAAGTGTTAACGGGAGGATCCTACAATGAGCAGTTCTTC
TRBJ2-7	TRBD1	TRBV4-3	-	CASSQVRQGTYEQYF	TGCGCCAGCAGCCAAGTAAGACAGGGGACGTACGAGCAGTACTTC
TRBJ2-1	-	TRBV7-2	-	CASRAGRHNEQFF	TGTGCCAGCAGGGCGGGGAGGCACAATGAGCAGTTCTTC
TRBJ2-7	TRBD2	TRBV28	-	CASSYPSSGRASEQYF	TGTGCCAGCAGTTACCCATCTAGCGGGAGGGCATCCGAGCAGTACTTC
TRBJ1-5	TRBD1	TRBV7-9	-	CASSLEGQYNQPQHF	TGTGCCAGCAGCTTAGAGGGACAGTATAATCAGCCCCAGCATTTT
TRBJ2-7	-	TRBV9	-	CASSPKEGEYYEQYF	TGTGCCAGCAGCCCCAAGGAGGGAGAATACTACGAGCAGTACTTC
TRBJ1-6	-	TRBV27	-	CASSLTSLDNSPLHF	TGTGCCAGCAGTTTAACCTCCCTCGATAATTCACCCCTCCACTTT
TRBJ1-4	-	TRBV29-1	once	CSVETNTNEKLFF	TGCAGCGTTGAGACGAACACTAATGAAAAACTGTTTTTT
TRBJ1-5	-	TRBV7-9	-	CASSFEAVGPQHF	TGTGCCAGCAGCTTTGAGGCCGTCGGGCCCCAGCATTTT
TRBJ2-4	-	TRBV10-1	once	CASKRSQVGSKNIQYF	TGCGCCAGCAAAAGGTCGCAGGTCGGTTCCAAAAACATTCAGTACTTC
TRBJ2-3	TRBD2	TRBV27	-	CASSFLTSGRASDTQYF	TGTGCCAGCAGTTTTCTGACTAGCGGGAGGGCCTCAGATACGCAGTATTTT
TRBJ1-2	-	TRBV29-1	once	CSVEPRGTLNYGYTF	TGCAGCGTTGAACCGCGGGGGACCCTTAACTATGGCTACACCTTC
TRBJ1-1	-	TRBV12-3/TRBV12-4	-	CASSTGTISAFF	TGTGCCAGCAGTACCGGGACAATTTCGGCTTTCTTT
TRBJ1-5	TRBD1	TRBV24-1	-	CATSDRGRDQPQHF	TGTGCCACCAGTGACAGGGGGAGAGATCAGCCCCAGCATTTT
TRBJ2-1	TRBD1	TRBV7-3	-	CASSPSTGGVLDEQFF	TGTGCCAGCAGCCCTTCGACAGGGGGCGTGTTGGATGAGCAGTTCTTC
TRBJ1-1	TRBD1	TRBV7-9	once	CASSLMGTGSTEAFF	TGTGCCAGCAGCCTAATGGGGACAGGGAGCACTGAAGCTTTCTTT
TRBJ2-7	-	TRBV14	-	CASSQDYKQYF	TGTGCCAGCAGCCAAGATTATAAGCAGTACTTC
TRBJ2-1	-	TRBV18	-	CASSPQLSGSYNEQFF	TGTGCCAGCTCACCACAGTTGTCAGGGTCCTACAATGAGCAGTTCTTC
TRBJ1-1	-	TRBV29-1	-	CSVDPQDYTEAFF	TGCAGCGTCGACCCGCAGGATTACACTGAAGCTTTCTTT
TRBJ2-1	-	TRBV14	-	CASSRLGQSSSYNEQFF	TGTGCCAGCAGCCGCCTAGGGCAGTCGAGCTCCTACAATGAGCAGTTCTTC
TRBJ2-3	TRBD2	TRBV19	-	CASSNRLAATDTQYF	TGTGCCAGTAGTAACCGACTAGCGGCCACAGATACGCAGTATTTT
TRBJ1-6	-	TRBV10-2	-	CASYSQGGDSPLHF	TGCGCCAGCTACTCTCAGGGAGGTGATTCACCCCTCCACTTT
TRBJ1-1	-	TRBV7-9	-	CASSFTLGGVNTEAFF	TGTGCCAGCAGCTTTACTTTGGGAGGGGTGAACACTGAAGCTTTCTTT
TRBJ1-1	-	TRBV7-2	-	CASSASLRGGTEAFF	TGTGCCAGCAGCGCTTCTTTGAGGGGAGGCACTGAAGCTTTCTTT
TRBJ1-6	-	TRBV3-1/TRBV3-2	-	CASSQGISNSPLHF	TGTGCCAGCAGCCAAGGGATTAGTAATTCACCCCTCCACTTT
TRBJ2-5	TRBD1	TRBV10-1	-	CASSDSGQGVGETQYF	TGCGCCAGCAGTGACTCGGGACAGGGGGTCGGGGAGACCCAGTACTTC
TRBJ1-1	-	TRBV5-1	-	CASSLERHMNTEAFF	TGCGCCAGCAGCTTGGAGCGGCACATGAACACTGAAGCTTTCTTT
TRBJ1-3	TRBD1	TRBV27	-	CASRDRNSGNTIYF	TGTGCCAGCCGGGACAGGAACTCTGGAAACACCATATATTTT
TRBJ2-1	TRBD1	TRBV7-9	-	CASSSWTGVAYNEQFF	TGTGCCAGCAGCTCATGGACAGGGGTCGCCTACAATGAGCAGTTCTTC
TRBJ1-1	-	TRBV5-6	few	CASSLDAKRLTEAFF	TGTGCCAGCAGCTTGGACGCAAAACGGCTGACTGAAGCTTTCTTT
TRBJ1-5	-	TRBV6-5	once	CASSLDQPQHF	TGTGCCAGCAGTCTTGATCAGCCCCAGCATTTT
TRBJ2-7	TRBD1	TRBV6-2/TRBV6-3	-	CASRPLQGTSYEQYF	TGTGCCAGCAGACCTCTACAGGGGACCTCCTACGAGCAGTACTTC
TRBJ1-1	-	TRBV2	-	CATSGEGNTEAFF	TGTGCCACCTCAGGGGAGGGGAACACTGAAGCTTTCTTT
TRBJ2-5	TRBD1	TRBV12-3/TRBV12-4	-	CASRPDREETQYF	TGTGCCAGCAGACCGGACAGGGAAGAGACCCAGTACTTC
TRBJ1-1	-	TRBV2	-	CASTGFDTEAFF	TGTGCCAGTACAGGGTTTGACACTGAAGCTTTCTTT
TRBJ1-2	-	TRBV30	-	CAWSSTGSFYYGYTF	TGTGCCTGGAGCTCTACAGGATCCTTTTACTATGGCTACACCTTC
TRBJ1-1	-	TRBV25-1	-	CASSGWEGGMNTEAFF	TGTGCCAGCAGTGGATGGGAGGGTGGAATGAACACTGAAGCTTTCTTT
TRBJ1-1	TRBD1	TRBV7-3	-	CASSLTGGANTEAFF	TGTGCCAGCAGCTTGACAGGGGGCGCGAACACTGAAGCTTTCTTT
TRBJ2-7	-	TRBV7-3	-	CASSPPTGEQYF	TGTGCCAGCAGCCCCCCCACAGGGGAGCAGTACTTC
TRBJ1-6	TRBD1	TRBV9	-	CASSVTGQGGFSPLHF	TGTGCCAGCAGCGTAACCGGACAGGGAGGGTTTTCACCCCTCCACTTT
TRBJ1-2	-	TRBV18	-	CASSPDGQYGYTF	TGTGCCAGCTCACCGGATGGACAGTATGGCTACACCTTC
TRBJ2-1	-	TRBV18	-	CASLSDNEQFF	TGTGCCAGCCTATCGGATAATGAGCAGTTCTTC
TRBJ1-3	TRBD1	TRBV19	-	CASTRTGASGNTIYF	TGTGCCAGTACCCGGACAGGGGCCAGTGGAAACACCATATATTTT
TRBJ2-5	-	TRBV25-1	-	CASSERSGVGTQYF	TGTGCCAGCAGTGAACGGTCAGGGGTTGGGACCCAGTACTTC
TRBJ2-2	-	TRBV21-1	-	CARWGAGELFF	TGTGCCAGATGGGGGGCCGGGGAGCTGTTTTTT
TRBJ2-7	TRBD2	TRBV28	-	CASSSTGLAGGYEQYF	TGTGCCAGCAGTTCCACGGGACTAGCGGGAGGCTACGAGCAGTACTTC
TRBJ1-1	-	TRBV5-1	once	CASRDSEGSNEAFF	TGCGCCAGCAGGGATTCGGAGGGGAGTAATGAAGCTTTCTTT
TRBJ1-2	-	TRBV28	-	CASSPQGGNYGYTF	TGTGCCAGCAGTCCACAGGGAGGAAACTATGGCTACACCTTC
TRBJ2-7	TRBD1	TRBV28	-	CASSLLTGGSYF	TGTGCCAGCAGTTTATTAACAGGGGGCTCGTACTTC
TRBJ2-3	-	TRBV5-5	-	CASSLQKGITDTQYF	TGTGCCAGCAGCTTGCAGAAGGGTATTACAGATACGCAGTATTTT
TRBJ1-2	TRBD1	TRBV19	-	CASTTGQGGTYGYTF	TGTGCCAGTACCACCGGACAGGGGGGAACTTATGGCTACACCTTC
TRBJ1-5	-	TRBV19	-	CASTKRGLAQHF	TGTGCCAGTACCAAACGGGGATTAGCCCAGCATTTT
TRBJ1-5	TRBD1	TRBV27	once	CASSLSGTVGQPQHF	TGTGCCAGCAGTTTATCGGGGACAGTCGGTCAGCCCCAGCATTTT
TRBJ1-5	TRBD1	TRBV30	-	CAWSARDRYNQPQHF	TGTGCCTGGAGTGCCAGGGACAGGTACAATCAGCCCCAGCATTTT
TRBJ1-2	-	TRBV29-1	-	CSVNAQLIHGYTF	TGCAGCGTAAACGCTCAGTTGATCCATGGCTACACCTTC
TRBJ1-6	-	TRBV20-1	-	CSASFRARGGLYNSPLHF	TGCAGTGCTAGTTTTCGTGCCCGGGGCGGACTATATAATTCACCCCTCCACTTT
TRBJ2-1	-	TRBV27	-	CASSLRGAEQFF	TGTGCCAGCAGTTTAAGGGGGGCTGAGCAGTTCTTC
TRBJ2-1	-	TRBV19	-	CASSPLGSYNEQFF	TGTGCCAGTAGTCCCCTGGGCTCCTACAATGAGCAGTTCTTC